The 20 T cell receptor beta chains below all came from one sample that was sequenced in a study of T cell changes during pregnancy in multiple sclerosis. Assay: immunoSEQ multiplex PCR; the TCRdb copy retains only in-frame clones and omits some. The sample shows under 15,000 clones, roughly 94% of them seen only once. The starting material was CD4+ T cells from peripheral blood mononuclear cells, obtained before pregnancy. Source of these receptors: a female donor with multiple sclerosis, enrolled in a pregnancy study.

The chain employs TRBV5-4 and TRBJ2-5; 9 nucleotides align to TRBD1. Losses at the gene ends were 5 bases for V and 5 bases for J; bases not matched to a gene: 7. In germline, CDR1 is SGHNT, CDR2 YYREEE (reference sequence). There are 14 residues in the CDR3. The CDR3 coding sequence is TGTGCCAGCAGATCTACTGACAGGGGGGAGACCCAGTACTTC. Its translation is CASRSTDRGETQYF.

The genes are TRBV19 and TRBJ1-1, with D unclear. The ends were cut back, 7 bases at V and 1 base at J, with 7 bases in the middle. The CDR3 extends over 12 amino acids. Germline V CDR1 and CDR2: LNHDA, SQIVND (reference sequence). DNA of the CDR3: TGTGCCAGTATCAGGCAGAACACTGAAGCTTTCTTT. Translation gives CASIRQNTEAFF.

The chain is built from TRBV11-1 and TRBJ2-2; TRBD2 aligns across 8 bases. Germline V gives CDR1 SGHAT, CDR2 FQDESV (reference sequence). The CDR3 spans 15 residues. V trimming: 0 bases; J trimming: 4 bases; junction bases outside the gene matches: 1. This chain's CDR3 is CASSLAAGVTGELFF. As DNA, the CDR3 is TGTGCCAGCAGCTTAGCAGCGGGGGTCACCGGGGAGCTGTTTTTT.

The gene calls are TRBV4-1 and TRBJ2-1; the match to TRBD1 covers 7 bases. Unmatched junction bases numbered 17, after V lost 0 bases and J lost 0 bases. Germline V CDR1 and CDR2: MGHRA, YSYEKL. This CDR3 comprises 21 residues. In DNA, the CDR3 is TGCGCCAGCAGCCAAGATCTCATCGTACAGCTGACAGGGAGCTCCTACAATGAGCAGTTCTTC. It yields the protein CASSQDLIVQLTGSSYNEQFF.

This chain uses TRBV11-2 with TRBJ1-1, with 8 bases identical to TRBD1. The germline V gene encodes CDR1 SGHAT and CDR2 FQNNGV. This CDR3 spans 15 amino acids. V lost 5 bases and J lost 3; bases outside the gene matches: 8. DNA for the CDR3: TGTGCCAGCAGCAATGACAGGGGAGGATACACTGAAGCTTTCTTT. Its protein is CASSNDRGGYTEAFF.

V is TRBV7-3 and J is TRBJ2-1, with D perhaps TRBD2 (7 bases). CDR3 size: 16 residues. The V gene's germline CDR1 is SGHTA and CDR2 FQGTGA. Trimming removed 0 bases at V and 6 bases at J, with 15 bases between. CDR3: CASSLTGGGASNEQFF. DNA for the CDR3: TGTGCCAGCAGCTTAACGGGTGGGGGGGCCTCCAATGAGCAGTTCTTC.

V gene TRBV19 combines with J gene TRBJ2-2, with a weak D call TRBD1 (6 bases). Per the germline V gene, CDR1 is LNHDA and CDR2 is SQIVND (reference sequence). The CDR3 length is 15 residues. Trimming stripped 6 bases from V and 1 base from J, with 12 bases between. CDR3 DNA sequence: TGTGCCAGTAGGGTAGGGGGAAGGAACACCGGGGAGCTGTTTTTT. As protein: CASRVGGRNTGELFF.

DNA of the CDR3: TGTGCCAGCAGGTGGGGGGACGCCCTCCACTTT. Translation: CASRWGDALHF. The chain links TRBV6-5 to TRBJ1-6, with D perhaps TRBD1 (5 bases). Trimming removed 6 bases at V and 14 bases at J, with 11 bases between. Germline V CDR1 and CDR2: MNHEY, SVGAGI. The length of the CDR3 is 11 residues.

J is TRBJ2-1 and V is TRBV5-1; 11 positions match TRBD1. With V trimmed by 4 bases and J by 9 bases, 3 bases remained unmatched. Germline-derived CDR1 and CDR2 are SGHRS and YFSETQ. The CDR3 consists of 13 residues. This CDR3 reads CASSLGQGGEQFF. The CDR3 DNA reads as TGCGCCAGCAGCCTGGGACAGGGGGGTGAGCAGTTCTTC. The full variable domain, rest sourced from reference TRBV5-1 and TRBJ2-1, is KAGVTQTPRYLIKTRGQQVTLSCSPISGHRSVSWYQQTPGQGLQFLFEYFSETQRNKGNFPGRFSGRQFSNSRSEMNVSTLELGDSALYLCASSLGQGGEQFFGPGTRLTVL.

The chain employs TRBV11-3 and TRBJ2-7; 9 positions match TRBD2. CDR1 is SGHNT and CDR2 is YENEEA in the germline V gene. V dropped 8 bases and J dropped 2; count of bases not matched to a gene: 13. CDR3 size: 16 residues. CDR3 protein: CASDKGAGGKTYEQYF. CDR3 DNA sequence: TGTGCCAGCGATAAAGGGGCGGGGGGGAAAACCTACGAGCAGTACTTC.

The chain joins TRBV6-6 to TRBJ2-1; the D gene is possibly TRBD1 (6 bases). V was shortened by 6 bases and J by 6 bases, with 15 bases between the two germline ends. This CDR3 contains 14 residues. Per germline, CDR1 MNHNY and CDR2 SVGAGI (reference sequence). As DNA, the CDR3 is TGTGCCAGCAGCCAAGGGCCCAGGGGCAATGAGCAGTTCTTC. Protein sequence: CASSQGPRGNEQFF.

The chain is built from TRBV2 and TRBJ1-1; possible D gene TRBD1, 6 bases. This CDR3 contains 14 residues. The germline V and J ends were trimmed by 5 bases and 0 bases, with 10 bases remaining between them. Germline V lookup: CDR1 SNHLY, CDR2 FYNNEI. CDR3 sequence reads: CASSRGQMNTEAFF. CDR3 coding DNA: TGTGCCAGCAGTCGAGGACAGATGAACACTGAAGCTTTCTTT.

The rearrangement links TRBV4-1 to TRBJ1-2; TRBD1 matches at 7 bases. The CDR3 is 14 amino acids. J was trimmed by 2 bases and V by 3 bases; bases with no gene match: 3. CDR1 is MGHRA and CDR2 is YSYEKL in the germline V gene. Written as DNA, the CDR3 is TGCGCCAGCAGCCAGACAGGGCTAAACTATGGCTACACCTTC. As protein: CASSQTGLNYGYTF.

V usage is TRBV27 and J usage is TRBJ1-5; unclear D gene. This CDR3 is built from 13 residues. CDR1 MNHEY and CDR2 SMNVEV come from the germline V gene (reference sequence). Deletions cut 1 base from V and 4 bases from J, with 5 bases between. The CDR3 nucleotides read TGTGCCAGCAGTTTATATGTAAATCAGCCCCAGCATTTT. Residues: CASSLYVNQPQHF.

V usage is TRBV6-5 and J usage is TRBJ2-5; 12 bases fit TRBD2. The CDR3 sequence is 15 residues long. Germline lookup yields CDR1 MNHEY and CDR2 SVGAGI. J gave up 5 bases and V 6 bases, and 7 bases lay outside the gene matches. CDR3 amino acids: CASSRLAGARETQYF. The CDR3 nucleotides are TGTGCCAGCAGCCGACTAGCGGGGGCGAGGGAGACCCAGTACTTC.

The J gene is TRBJ1-1, the V gene TRBV2; no clear D gene. This CDR3 contains 15 residues. The V gene lost 7 bases and the J gene lost 3 bases, with 18 bases spanning the gap. Germline V gives CDR1 SNHLY, CDR2 FYNNEI. The CDR3 DNA follows: TGTGCCAGCACTTTTCGGCGAGGTGCGGACACTGAAGCTTTCTTT. This translates into CASTFRRGADTEAFF.

This sequence joins TRBV10-3 and TRBJ1-3, with TRBD1 matching 7 bases. This CDR3 contains 13 residues. Per germline, CDR1 ENHRY and CDR2 SYGVKD. Trimming cost V 11 bases and J 0 bases; bases outside gene matches: 4. This CDR3 is CASRGASGNTIYF. CDR3 nucleotides: TGTGCCTCCAGGGGGGCCTCTGGAAACACCATATATTTT.

V and J are TRBV6-6 and TRBJ2-1; 8 positions agree with TRBD1. The V gene end was trimmed by 5 bases and the J gene end by 5 bases; junction bases not matched to a gene: 8. The CDR3 covers 15 residues. Germline V gene lookup returns CDR1 MNHNY and CDR2 SVGAGI (reference sequence). The DNA of the CDR3 is TGTGCCAGCAGTCCCTCCGGACAGGGCAACAATGAGCAGTTCTTC. It yields the protein CASSPSGQGNNEQFF.

The rearrangement uses TRBV7-9 and TRBJ2-1, with TRBD2 as a possible D gene (6 bases). This CDR3 has 12 residues. The ends were cut back, 0 bases at V and 15 bases at J, with 12 bases in the middle. Germline lookup yields CDR1 SEHNR and CDR2 FQNEAQ (reference sequence). The CDR3 reads CASSLAEGRAFF. DNA of the CDR3: TGTGCCAGCAGCTTAGCGGAGGGTAGGGCGTTCTTC.

V usage is TRBV4-2 and J usage is TRBJ2-2; D is unresolved. Germline V gene lookup returns CDR1 LGHNA and CDR2 YNFKEQ. Trimming stripped 0 bases from V and 3 bases from J, with 17 bases between. The CDR3 consists of 18 residues. CDR3 protein: CASSQDLLGAIYTGELFF. The CDR3 DNA reads TGTGCCAGCAGCCAAGATTTGCTGGGCGCCATCTACACCGGGGAGCTGTTTTTT.